This TCR beta chain is drawn from a study of regulatory T cells in long-lasting Graves disease. At least ten counts were recorded for this clonotype. Arm-PCR of CDR3 regions and iRepertoire HTBI primers were used to build TCR beta libraries. A single record per CDR3 protein comes from TCRdb applying MiXCR to the multiplex PCR reads. The repertoire holds roughly 520,000 distinct CDR3 sequences, with about 12% as singletons. Time point defined: newly diagnosed GD, antithyroid drugs for less than 3 months. Extracted RNA from PBMCs served as the source of the TCR library. The CDR3 is 14 amino acids. CDR1 and CDR2 (germline): SNHLY, FYNNEI. With 4 bases removed from V and 4 bases from J, the gap between germline ends came to 10 bases. This same sample was also taken into another study, of T cells in Graves' hyperthyroidism and ophthalmopathy. From that paper: A model of 13 V-J features distinguished ophthalmopathy from stable hyperthyroidism.

Material: peripheral blood mononuclear cells (PBMCs), obtained at new diagnosis, from a patient treated with antithyroid drugs. The sequence came from a woman aged 25 to 39 with Graves disease. This chain links TRBV2 with TRBJ2-2, with D unclear. The chain's CDR3 is CASSVLGPTGELFF. In nucleotides, the CDR3 is TGTGCCAGCAGTGTCCTGGGCCCCACCGGGGAGCTGTTTTTT.